Following are 13 T cell receptor beta chains from one sample sequenced in a study of tissue T cells after allogeneic stem cell transplantation. Sequencing was performed with immunoSEQ multiplex PCR; in TCRdb, only in-frame clones are kept and a portion is missing. The sample carries approximately 45,000 clones, roughly 89% recorded once. Source: blood, taken before transplantation. These TCRs come from a woman aged 35 to 70 who later had graft-versus-host disease after an allogeneic stem cell transplant.

This chain connects TRBV28 to TRBJ1-1; perhaps TRBD1 as D (5 bases). Germline values: CDR1 MDHEN, CDR2 SYDVKM. This CDR3 contains 14 residues. Trimming pared 6 bases from V and 1 base from J, leaving 12 bases between. The CDR3 region is CASSPRRGNTEAFF. CDR3 coding DNA: TGTGCCAGCAGCCCAAGGAGGGGGAACACTGAAGCTTTCTTT.

CDR3: CASSYSQRERDEQFF. Written as DNA, the CDR3 is TGTGCCAGCAGTTACTCCCAGCGGGAGAGGGATGAGCAGTTCTTC. This chain uses TRBV6-5 with TRBJ2-1; 8 bases are shared with TRBD2. CDR3 length: 15 residues. Unmatched junction bases numbered 6, after V lost 0 bases and J lost 8 bases. Looked up from germline, CDR1 is MNHEY and CDR2 is SVGAGI.

The rearrangement uses TRBV7-9 and TRBJ1-2; no clear D. Deletions cut 0 bases from V and 13 bases from J, with 15 bases between. The germline CDR1 and CDR2 sequences are SEHNR and FQNEAQ (reference sequence). The CDR3 runs to 13 residues. The CDR3 DNA reads TGTGCCAGCAGCTTAGCCGGGGAAGTAAGCCTCACCTTC. Translation: CASSLAGEVSLTF.

This clone showed up just once. This chain links TRBV15 with TRBJ2-1; the match to TRBD2 covers 16 bases. Germline CDR1 is LNHNV and CDR2 is YYDKDF (reference sequence). The CDR3 has 15 residues. The V and J ends lost 3 bases and 8 bases, in that order; junction bases with no gene match: 1. The CDR3, as DNA: TGTGCCACCAGCAGGGGGACTAGCGGGAGGGATGAGCAGTTCTTC. It yields the protein CATSRGTSGRDEQFF.

This chain connects TRBV2 to TRBJ1-5, with unresolved D. The germline V gene encodes CDR1 SNHLY and CDR2 FYNNEI. V lost 6 bases to trimming and J lost 4 bases, with 19 bases between them. The CDR3 extends over 16 amino acids. The CDR3 DNA sequence: TGTGCCAGCAGCTCCCCGGCGGGTGCGGGGAATCAGCCCCAGCATTTT. This codes for CASSSPAGAGNQPQHF.

The chain employs TRBV5-1 and TRBJ2-2, with a tentative D call TRBD1 (6 bases). CDR1 and CDR2 from the germline V gene are SGHRS and YFSETQ. This CDR3 has 15 amino acids. Trimming took off 4 bases at V and 0 bases at J, with 10 bases between the two ends. CDR3 in DNA: TGCGCCAGCAGCGCGGACAGCGCGAACACCGGGGAGCTGTTTTTT. Its translation: CASSADSANTGELFF.

The rearrangement uses TRBV7-9 and TRBJ2-1; D gene uncertain. The CDR3 is made up of 13 amino acids. CDR1 is SEHNR, CDR2 FQNEAQ, per germline (reference sequence). Deletions cut 1 base from V and 6 bases from J, with 7 bases between. CDR3 region: CASSLVMRNEQFF. In DNA, the CDR3 is TGTGCCAGCAGCTTAGTTATGCGCAATGAGCAGTTCTTC.

V usage is TRBV29-1 and J usage is TRBJ1-2; 9 bases fit TRBD1. The CDR3 totals 14 residues. CDR1 is SQVTM, CDR2 ANQGSEA, per germline. The trim removed 6 bases at V and 0 bases at J, leaving 5 bases unmatched. This CDR3 reads CSVGTGMPNYGYTF. As DNA, the CDR3 is TGCAGCGTGGGGACAGGGATGCCTAACTATGGCTACACCTTC.

The chain carries TRBV10-1 and TRBJ2-2, with D possibly TRBD2 on 6 matching bases. The CDR3 extends over 17 amino acids. V dropped 6 bases and J dropped 6 bases, with 23 bases sitting between them. Germline assignment: CDR1 WNHNN and CDR2 SYGVQD (reference sequence). The CDR3 here is CASSDVKAGTRAGELFF. The CDR3 bases are TGCGCCAGCAGCGATGTTAAAGCGGGCACGAGAGCCGGGGAGCTGTTTTTT.

The V call is TRBV14, the J call TRBJ1-4, with D perhaps matching TRBD1 (6 bases). V lost 5 bases to trimming and J lost 5 bases, with 18 bases between them. CDR3 length: 16 residues. The germline V gene has CDR1 SGHDN and CDR2 FVKESK. The chain's CDR3 is CASSEEPGHWNEKLFF. CDR3 nucleotides: TGTGCCAGCAGCGAGGAACCGGGACATTGGAATGAAAAACTGTTTTTT.

The CDR3 DNA reads TGTGCCAGCAGCCAAGGACTACAGGGCTATAATTCACCCCTCCACTTT. It translates to CASSQGLQGYNSPLHF. V and J are TRBV3-1 (or the pseudogene TRBV3-2) and TRBJ1-6; D perhaps matches TRBD1 (6 bases). Germline V CDR1 and CDR2: LGHDT, YNNKEL (reference sequence). V shed 1 base and J shed 3 bases, with 10 bases lying between them. This CDR3 is built from 16 residues.

This rearrangement joins TRBV5-6 to TRBJ1-1; the D is unclear. Germline V lookup: CDR1 SGHDT, CDR2 YYEEEE. V gave up 4 bases and J gave up 5 bases, with 18 bases separating them. The CDR3 spans 15 residues. CDR3 protein: CASSLGLQVRTEAFF. CDR3 sequence (DNA): TGTGCCAGCAGCCTAGGACTGCAAGTGAGGACTGAAGCTTTCTTT.

This CDR3 is CASSLGTSGRNEQFF. The CDR3 DNA reads as TGTGCCAGCAGCTTAGGGACTAGCGGGAGGAATGAGCAGTTCTTC. The chain uses TRBV7-2 and TRBJ2-1; 14 bases are shared with TRBD2. The junction had 0 bases not matched to a gene; V was cut back by 1 base and J by 7 bases. This CDR3 is built from 15 residues. Germline V CDR1 and CDR2: SGHTA, FQGNSA.